The 3 T cell receptor beta chains reported below all come from one sample, sequenced in a study of T cell repertoires in cytomegalovirus infection. TCRdb reprocessed the reads with MiXCR, giving one entry per CDR3 protein. The sample holds hundreds of thousands of distinct CDR3 sequences, roughly 24% seen once. Specimen: CD8+ T cells from PBMCs. These receptors came from a human donor in good health (CMV status not recorded). Some clones in this sample may be carry-over from other donors' samples.

In regard to this clonotype: Just one base apart from a much larger clone, this may be a read error. V gene TRBV6-4 combines with J gene TRBJ1-4; D unclear. This CDR3 has 12 residues. Germline V gives CDR1 MRHNA, CDR2 SNTAGT. CDR3 nucleotide sequence: TGTGCCAACAGTACCCTGGGGGAAAAACTGTTTTTT. It translates to CANSTLGEKLFF.

This chain connects TRBV6-1 to TRBJ2-2; no reliable D call. V was pared by 5 bases and J by 6 bases, with 16 bases between. CDR3 length: 15 amino acids. Germline values: CDR1 MNHNS, CDR2 SASEGT. CDR3 sequence: CASSYGLQFPGELFF. CDR3 bases: TGTGCCAGCAGTTACGGGTTGCAGTTTCCCGGGGAGCTGTTTTTT.

About this clonotype: A read error is possible here, since a much larger clone lies one base away. This chain uses TRBV7-4 with TRBJ2-7; D call uncertain. The germline V gene has CDR1 SGHVT and CDR2 SQSDAQ. The CDR3 spans 11 residues. CDR3 sequence (DNA): TGTGCCAACAGCTTAGGGTCCGAGCAGTACTTC. Translated: CANSLGSEQYF.